This T cell receptor (beta chain) was captured in a study of T cell repertoires in cytomegalovirus infection. Study overall: Recently identified HLA-C-restricted CMV epitopes were used, and well-studied HLA-B-restricted CMV epitopes were used as well. Public TCR beta signatures were indicative of both CMV infection and a matching HLA type.

The CDR3 runs 11 residues. Germline V CDR1 and CDR2: SQVTM, ANQGSEA. V lost 4 bases and J 2 bases, leaving 6 bases between the germline ends. Study conclusions and caveats: Individuals carrying CMV plus the relevant HLA were identified by cumulative frequency of public TCR beta families. HLA-C-restricted CMV clonotypes gave the most frequent clonotype in two of eight donors.

From the reads, TCRdb called clonotypes with MiXCR, one entry per CDR3 protein. Of some 800,000 distinct CDR3 sequences listed, roughly 28% are singletons. This clonotype has a handful of counts. The antigen is unknown. The chain employs TRBV29-1 and TRBJ2-7, with unresolved D. The source is a human donor in good health (CMV status not recorded). Some clones in this sample may be carry-over from other donors' samples. This material consisted of cultured CD8+ T cells from PBMCs, taken from culture after CMV antigen stimulation. The CDR3 sequence is CSVGETYEQYF. In DNA form, the CDR3 reads TGCAGCGTTGGGGAAACCTACGAGCAGTACTTC.